This TCR beta chain was observed in a study of CD8+CD57+ T cells in acquired aplastic anemia. The sequenced patients had an expansion of CD8+CD57+ cells seen by flow cytometry. CDR3 and TCR beta VDJ profiling relied on genomic DNA as the template. TCRdb passed the reads through MiXCR, listing each CDR3 protein once. The sample records about 240,000 distinct CDR3 sequences, approximately 45% being singletons. Regarding this clonotype: Since the CDR3 does not end with the conserved phenylalanine or tryptophan, this likely comes from a read error.

From germline, CDR1 is SNHLY and CDR2 FYNNEI. Trimming removed 4 bases at V and 3 bases at J, with 10 bases between. The CDR3 is 13 amino acids. Sequences were obtained from sorted CD4+, CD8+, or CD8+CD57+ T cells (not recorded which) from PBMCs. The V call is TRBV2, the J call TRBJ2-7; no firm D call. The receptor comes from a human donor with aplastic anemia. CDR3 nucleotides: TGTGCCAGCAGTGGGCAGAGCTACTACGAGCAGTACCTC. Translating gives CASSGQSYYEQYL.